These 17 T cell receptor beta chains were all obtained from the same sample, sequenced in a study of blood T cell repertoires in COVID-19. TCRdb's table, derived via immunoSEQ multiplex PCR, lists solely in-frame clones and lacks some. The table records about 410,000 clones, about 91% of them present only once. Source material: peripheral blood. Receptor source: a woman aged 40 to 50 with COVID-19, enrolled during active disease.

V usage is TRBV28 and J usage is TRBJ1-3, with D maybe TRBD1 (5 bases). Between the trimmed V and J ends, which lost 7 bases and 10 bases, there was a span of 17 bases. Germline V lookup: CDR1 MDHEN, CDR2 SYDVKM. The CDR3 covers 13 residues. DNA of the CDR3: TGTGCCAGCACCCTACCCGTACAGGAAACCATATATTTT. This encodes CASTLPVQETIYF.

The V call is TRBV12-5, the J call TRBJ2-6, with D tentatively TRBD2 (5 bases). CDR3 length: 17 residues. V lost 0 bases and J 2 bases, leaving 11 bases between the germline ends. Germline-derived CDR1 and CDR2 are LGHNT and FRNRAP. The CDR3 here is CASGLVTGRTGANVLTF. CDR3 DNA sequence: TGTGCTAGTGGTTTGGTAACGGGAAGGACTGGGGCCAACGTCCTGACTTTC.

The CDR3 loop is CAWSAGGFHGYTF. The CDR3 DNA is TGTGCCTGGAGTGCAGGGGGCTTTCATGGCTACACCTTC. This rearrangement joins TRBV30 to TRBJ1-2; 8 bases are a match to TRBD1. The CDR3 spans 13 residues. Per germline, CDR1 GTSNPN and CDR2 SVGIG (reference sequence). V trimming: 1 base; J trimming: 6 bases; junction bases outside the gene matches: 4.

The rearrangement links TRBV28 to TRBJ2-7, with TRBD2 identical over 7 bases. The V and J ends lost 1 base and 3 bases, in that order; junction bases with no gene match: 9. CDR1 MDHEN and CDR2 SYDVKM come from the germline V gene. The CDR3 covers 16 residues. CDR3 DNA sequence: TGTGCCAGCAGTTTATCGTCAGCGGGGCTAGTCTACGAGCAGTACTTC. This sequence encodes CASSLSSAGLVYEQYF.

The genes are TRBV7-2 and TRBJ1-2; D not certain. Germline V gene sequence: CDR1 SGHTA, CDR2 FQGNSA. V dropped 4 bases and J dropped 1 base, with 10 bases sitting between them. This CDR3 comprises 14 residues. For the CDR3, the DNA is TGTGCCAGCAGCTCCCGACTCATTAACTATGGCTACACCTTC. It specifies CASSSRLINYGYTF.

In its sample, this clone was seen once. V and J are TRBV7-6 and TRBJ2-5; 8 bases are a match to TRBD2. This CDR3 spans 15 amino acids. The trim removed 2 bases at V and 10 bases at J, leaving 12 bases unmatched. Per the germline V gene, CDR1 is SGHVS and CDR2 is FNYEAQ. The CDR3 spells CASSLYGARRGDQYF. CDR3 sequence (DNA): TGTGCCAGCAGCTTATACGGGGCCAGGCGGGGGGACCAGTACTTC.

Points on this clone: The identical CDR3 is also encoded by other nucleotide sequences in the sample. The rearrangement joins TRBV27 to TRBJ1-2; no firm D call. The ends were cut back, 2 bases at V and 4 bases at J, with 8 bases in the middle. Germline V gene sequence: CDR1 MNHEY, CDR2 SMNVEV (reference sequence). The CDR3 consists of 13 residues. The CDR3 reads CASSLGTGYGYTF. In DNA, the CDR3 is TGTGCCAGCAGTTTAGGAACGGGCTATGGCTACACCTTC.

This chain links TRBV6-2 or TRBV6-3 with TRBJ1-5; D uncertain. The CDR3 is 12 residues long. Germline lookup yields CDR1 MNHEY and CDR2 SVGEGT. V lost 5 bases to trimming and J lost 11 bases, with 13 bases between them. The CDR3 DNA reads as TGTGCCAGCAGTCTAGCCCCCCAGGCCCAGCATTTT. Protein: CASSLAPQAQHF.

The chain is built from TRBV5-4 and TRBJ1-2, with D possibly being TRBD1 (6 bases). V was pared by 1 base and J by 3 bases, with 10 bases between. Germline CDR1 SGHNT, CDR2 YYREEE (reference sequence). The CDR3 is 14 amino acids. The CDR3 sequence: CASSLRTVDYGYTF. The CDR3 coding sequence is TGTGCCAGCAGCTTGAGGACAGTAGACTATGGCTACACCTTC.

V and J are TRBV5-5 and TRBJ1-1, with TRBD1 as a possible D gene (5 bases). Germline CDR1 SGHKS, CDR2 YYEKEE (reference sequence). V dropped 6 bases and J dropped 1 base, with 10 bases sitting between them. The CDR3 is made up of 13 amino acids. The chain's CDR3 is CASNFDRNTEAFF. The DNA of the CDR3 is TGTGCCAGCAACTTCGACAGGAACACTGAAGCTTTCTTT.

V gene TRBV5-8 combines with J gene TRBJ1-1, with D uncertain. Trimming stripped 7 bases from V and 2 bases from J, with 12 bases between. Per germline, CDR1 SGHTS and CDR2 YDEGEE. CDR3 length: 13 amino acids. CDR3 nucleotide sequence: TGTGCCAGCTTACTGGGAGTAAACACTGAAGCTTTCTTT. It encodes CASLLGVNTEAFF.

The genes are TRBV5-1 and TRBJ1-5; no reliable D call. Looked up from germline, CDR1 is SGHRS and CDR2 is YFSETQ. V gave up 2 bases and J gave up 4 bases, with 13 bases separating them. The CDR3 runs to 15 residues. CDR3 nucleotide sequence: TGCGCCAGCAGCTTAAACGGGTTCGGAAATCAGCCCCAGCATTTT. Encoded protein: CASSLNGFGNQPQHF. The full variable domain, in which reference TRBV5-1 and TRBJ1-5 provide the parts outside the CDR3, is KAGVTQTPRYLIKTRGQQVTLSCSPISGHRSVSWYQQTPGQGLQFLFEYFSETQRNKGNFPGRFSGRQFSNSRSEMNVSTLELGDSALYLCASSLNGFGNQPQHFGDGTRLSIL.

V and J are TRBV29-1 and TRBJ1-1, with 7 bases fitting TRBD1. CDR1 is SQVTM, CDR2 ANQGSEA, per germline. The CDR3 has 12 amino acids. V was pared by 7 bases and J by 4 bases, with 6 bases of the junction left unmatched. CDR3 sequence: CSGDSVRTEAFF. The CDR3 DNA sequence: TGCAGCGGGGACAGCGTCCGCACTGAAGCTTTCTTT.

V gene TRBV7-9 combines with J gene TRBJ2-1; D gene unclear. The V and J ends lost 2 bases and 4 bases respectively, with 18 bases between them. Germline V gene data show CDR1 as SEHNR and CDR2 as FQNEAQ (reference sequence). The CDR3 totals 17 residues. Here the CDR3 reads CASSLKTPGFGYNEQFF. DNA for the CDR3: TGTGCCAGCAGCTTAAAGACGCCCGGGTTTGGATACAATGAGCAGTTCTTC.

The rearrangement joins TRBV7-9 to TRBJ1-3; D is perhaps TRBD1 (5 bases). Germline V lookup: CDR1 SEHNR, CDR2 FQNEAQ (reference sequence). CDR3 length equals 14 residues. The V and J ends lost 4 bases and 2 bases respectively, with 9 bases between them. CDR3 sequence: CASSSLRAGNTIYF. The DNA of the CDR3 is TGTGCCAGCAGCTCTCTCAGGGCTGGAAACACCATATATTTT.

This rearrangement joins TRBV11-3 to TRBJ2-2, with 9 nucleotides matching TRBD2. Germline-derived CDR1 and CDR2 are SGHNT and YENEEA. V was clipped by 7 bases and J by 6 bases; unmatched bases: 6. This CDR3 has 14 residues. This CDR3 reads CASKIAGAAGELFF. CDR3 nucleotide sequence: TGTGCCAGCAAAATAGCGGGAGCGGCCGGGGAGCTGTTTTTT.

This clone showed up just once. V is TRBV25-1 and J is TRBJ1-1; D is uncertain. The CDR3 is made up of 14 amino acids. Germline lookup yields CDR1 MGHDK and CDR2 SYGVNS. Deletions cut 1 base from V and 6 bases from J, with 12 bases between. In DNA form, the CDR3 reads TGTGCCAGCAGTGAATTTTTCGAGGGAGCTGAAGCTTTCTTT. Residues: CASSEFFEGAEAFF.